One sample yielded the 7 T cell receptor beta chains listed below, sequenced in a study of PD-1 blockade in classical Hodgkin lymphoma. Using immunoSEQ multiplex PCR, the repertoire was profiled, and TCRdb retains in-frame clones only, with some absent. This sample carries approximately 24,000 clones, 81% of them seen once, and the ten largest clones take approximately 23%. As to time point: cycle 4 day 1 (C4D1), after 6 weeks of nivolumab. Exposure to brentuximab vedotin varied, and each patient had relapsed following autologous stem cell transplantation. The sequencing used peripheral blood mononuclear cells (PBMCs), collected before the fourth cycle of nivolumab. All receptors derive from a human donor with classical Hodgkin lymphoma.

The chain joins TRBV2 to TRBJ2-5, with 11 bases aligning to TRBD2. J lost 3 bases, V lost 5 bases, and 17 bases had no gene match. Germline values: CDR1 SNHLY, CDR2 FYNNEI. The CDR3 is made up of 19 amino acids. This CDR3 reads CASSREPRQKLAGEETQYF. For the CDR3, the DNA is TGTGCCAGCAGTCGCGAACCGAGGCAGAAACTAGCGGGAGAAGAGACCCAGTACTTC.

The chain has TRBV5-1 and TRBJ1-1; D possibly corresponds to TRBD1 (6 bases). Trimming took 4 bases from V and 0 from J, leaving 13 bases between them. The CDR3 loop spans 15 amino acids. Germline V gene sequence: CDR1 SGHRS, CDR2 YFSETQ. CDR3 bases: TGCGCCAGCAGCGCCCGACAGGACATGAACACTGAAGCTTTCTTT. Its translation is CASSARQDMNTEAFF.

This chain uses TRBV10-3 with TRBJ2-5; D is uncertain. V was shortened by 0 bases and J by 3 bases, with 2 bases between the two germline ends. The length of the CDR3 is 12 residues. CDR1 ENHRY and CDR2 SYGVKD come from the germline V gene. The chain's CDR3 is CAISESEETQYF. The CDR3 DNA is TGTGCCATCAGTGAGTCGGAAGAGACCCAGTACTTC.

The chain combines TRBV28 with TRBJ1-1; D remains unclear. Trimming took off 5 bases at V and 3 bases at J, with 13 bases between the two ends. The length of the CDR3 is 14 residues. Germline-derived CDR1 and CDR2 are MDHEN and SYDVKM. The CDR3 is CASSPIPPDTEAFF. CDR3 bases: TGTGCCAGCAGTCCTATCCCCCCCGACACTGAAGCTTTCTTT.

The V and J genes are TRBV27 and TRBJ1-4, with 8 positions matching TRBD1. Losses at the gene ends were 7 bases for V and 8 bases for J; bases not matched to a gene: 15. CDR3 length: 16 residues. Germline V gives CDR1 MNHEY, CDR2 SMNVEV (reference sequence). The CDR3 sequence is CASNDRGAGTLEKLFF. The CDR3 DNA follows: TGTGCCAGCAATGACAGGGGCGCTGGGACCCTCGAAAAACTGTTTTTT.

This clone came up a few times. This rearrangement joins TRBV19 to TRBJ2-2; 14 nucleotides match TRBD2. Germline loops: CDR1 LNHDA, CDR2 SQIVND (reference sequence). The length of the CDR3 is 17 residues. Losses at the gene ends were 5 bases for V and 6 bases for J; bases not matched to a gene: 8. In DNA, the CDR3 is TGTGCCAGTAGTCTGGGACTAGCGGGAGTTGGCGCCGGGGAGCTGTTTTTT. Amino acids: CASSLGLAGVGAGELFF.

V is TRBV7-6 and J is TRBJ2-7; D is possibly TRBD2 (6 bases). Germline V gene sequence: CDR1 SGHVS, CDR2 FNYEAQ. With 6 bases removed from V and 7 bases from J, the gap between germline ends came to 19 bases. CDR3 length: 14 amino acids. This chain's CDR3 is CASSLGPIGSEQYF. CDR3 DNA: TGTGCCAGCAGTCTTGGGCCAATCGGGAGTGAGCAGTACTTC.